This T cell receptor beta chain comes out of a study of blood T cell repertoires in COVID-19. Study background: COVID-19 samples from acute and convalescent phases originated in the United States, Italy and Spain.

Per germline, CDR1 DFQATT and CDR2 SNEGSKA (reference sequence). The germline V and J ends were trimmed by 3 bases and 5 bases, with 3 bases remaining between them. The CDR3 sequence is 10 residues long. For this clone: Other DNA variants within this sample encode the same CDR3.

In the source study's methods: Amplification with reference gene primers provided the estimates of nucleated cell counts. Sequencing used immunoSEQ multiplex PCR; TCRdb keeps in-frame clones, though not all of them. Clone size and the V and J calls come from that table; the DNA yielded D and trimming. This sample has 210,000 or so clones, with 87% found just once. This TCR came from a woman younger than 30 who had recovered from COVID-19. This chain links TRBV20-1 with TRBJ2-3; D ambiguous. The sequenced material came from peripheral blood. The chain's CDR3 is CSARRDTQYF. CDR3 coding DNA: TGCAGTGCTAGGCGAGATACGCAGTATTTT.